This T cell receptor (beta chain) was profiled in a study of T cell repertoires in cytomegalovirus infection. Study-wide background: Alongside well-studied HLA-B-restricted CMV epitopes, recently identified HLA-C-restricted CMV epitopes were also used. CMV infection and matching HLA type were both indicated by public TCR beta signatures.

TCRdb processed the reads anew with MiXCR; each CDR3 protein has one entry. The data contain 900,000 to 950,000 distinct CDR3 sequences, 31% of them singletons. Study results and limitations: Within the response measured ex vivo, HLA-C-restricted CMV-specific TCR beta clonotypes were dominant.

Germline CDR1 reads SGDLS; CDR2 reads YYNGEE. The CDR3 totals 13 residues. Unmatched junction bases numbered 7, after V lost 7 bases and J lost 6 bases. On this clonotype itself: What it recognizes is unknown.

The receptor's source is a human donor in good health (CMV status not recorded). Some clones in this sample may be carry-over from other donors' samples. Here the sequenced sample was cultured CD8+ T cells from PBMCs, taken from culture after CMV antigen stimulation. This sequence joins TRBV9 and TRBJ1-5, with 7 bases matching TRBD1. CDR3 sequence (DNA): TGTGCCAGCGATCAGGGGGGGTCTCAGCCCCAGCATTTT. Translated: CASDQGGSQPQHF.